The following is a T cell receptor (beta chain) sequence with its context. These data originate in a study of blood T cell repertoires in COVID-19. As for the study in general: Samples taken during acute and convalescent COVID-19 were collected in the United States, Italy and Spain. PBMCs, B-cell-depleted T cells, or T cells were the source of the cDNA or gDNA that made up the material.

The V gene's germline CDR1 is SQVTM and CDR2 ANQGSEA. The CDR3 runs to 14 residues. V lost 6 bases, J lost 3 bases, and 7 bases stayed unmatched. Authors' processing steps: Researchers report that nucleated cell counts were estimated from reference gene primer amplification. Repertoires were generated with immunoSEQ multiplex PCR, while TCRdb's copy carries only in-frame clones and drops some. That table gives V, J and clone size, and the DNA gave D and trimming. The sample lists fewer than 200,000 clones, over 75% occurring once. The chain uses TRBV29-1 and TRBJ2-3; the match to TRBD2 covers 9 bases. Sequenced sample: peripheral blood. This sequence originates from a woman aged 65 to 85 with acute or convalescent COVID-19. This CDR3 reads CSVDKAGGTDTQYF. The CDR3 DNA follows: TGCAGCGTAGATAAAGCGGGAGGTACAGATACGCAGTATTTT.